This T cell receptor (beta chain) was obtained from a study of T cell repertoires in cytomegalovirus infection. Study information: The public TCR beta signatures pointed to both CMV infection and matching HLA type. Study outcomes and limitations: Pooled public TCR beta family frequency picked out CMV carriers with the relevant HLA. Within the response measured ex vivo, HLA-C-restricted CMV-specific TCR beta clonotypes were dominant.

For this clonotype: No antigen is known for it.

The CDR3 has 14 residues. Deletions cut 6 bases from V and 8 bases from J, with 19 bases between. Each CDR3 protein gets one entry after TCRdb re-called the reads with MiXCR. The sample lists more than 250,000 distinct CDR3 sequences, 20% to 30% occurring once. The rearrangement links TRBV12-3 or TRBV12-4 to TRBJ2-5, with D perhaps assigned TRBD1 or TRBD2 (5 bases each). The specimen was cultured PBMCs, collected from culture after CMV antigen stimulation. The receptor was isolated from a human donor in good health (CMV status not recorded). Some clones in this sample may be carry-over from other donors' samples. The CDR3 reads CASSQGGSQGTQYF. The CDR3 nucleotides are TGTGCCAGCAGCCAAGGAGGCTCGCAGGGCACCCAGTACTTC.